This is a list of T cell receptor beta chains from one sample in a study of shared clonotypes between healthy human individuals. The assay was immunoSEQ multiplex PCR, and TCRdb's table has in-frame clones only and misses some. The sample has around 1 million clones; around 80% are singletons. Sequences were obtained from memory CD4+ T cells sorted from blood. The receptors derive from a man between 18 and 29 years old in good health. Each CDR3 is given with its conserved first and last residue.

V gene: TRBV11-2; CDR3 protein: CASSPGTSGTFQETQYF
V gene: TRBV9; CDR3 protein: CASSVGQNSGANVLTF
V gene: TRBV5-8; CDR3 protein: CASNLGLSSYNEQFF
V gene: TRBV18; CDR3 protein: CASSPGGLTEAFF
V gene: TRBV2; CDR3 protein: CASRGGGANYGYTF
V gene: TRBV29-1; CDR3 protein: CSVDRGRTGELFF
V gene: TRBV30; CDR3 protein: CAWSIRGQSEKLFF
V gene: TRBV5-5; CDR3 protein: CASSLGLAGVYEQYF
V gene: TRBV2; CDR3 protein: CASGADRAGYWQYF
V gene: TRBV12-5; CDR3 protein: CASGLFGNEQFF
V gene: TRBV5-4; CDR3 protein: CASSLASQGGHEQYF
V gene: TRBV2; CDR3 protein: CASKEEWSTGELFF
V gene: TRBV28; CDR3 protein: CASSPRLPTWGYEQYF
V gene: TRBV15; CDR3 protein: CATSRDPVANTGELFF
V gene: TRBV5-4; CDR3 protein: CASSPNRGVISTEAFF